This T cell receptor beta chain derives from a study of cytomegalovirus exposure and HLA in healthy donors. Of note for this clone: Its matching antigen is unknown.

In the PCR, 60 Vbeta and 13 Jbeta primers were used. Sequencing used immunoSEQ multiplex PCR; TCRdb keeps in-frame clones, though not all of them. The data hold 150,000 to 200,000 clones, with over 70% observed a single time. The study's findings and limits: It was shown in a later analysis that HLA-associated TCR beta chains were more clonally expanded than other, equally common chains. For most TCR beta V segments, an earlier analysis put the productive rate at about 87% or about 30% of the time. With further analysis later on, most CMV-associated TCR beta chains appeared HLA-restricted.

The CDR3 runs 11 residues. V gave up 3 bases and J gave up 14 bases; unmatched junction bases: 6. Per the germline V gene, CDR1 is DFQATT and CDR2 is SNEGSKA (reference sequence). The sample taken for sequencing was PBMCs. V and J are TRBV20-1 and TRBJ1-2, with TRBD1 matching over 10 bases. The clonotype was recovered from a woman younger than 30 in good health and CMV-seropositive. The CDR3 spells CSASPGDRGTF. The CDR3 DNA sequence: TGCAGTGCTAGCCCCGGGGACAGGGGTACCTTC.